This section outlines one T cell receptor beta chain sequence together with its context. Its antigen is undetermined. Amplification used 60 Vbeta primers and 13 Jbeta primers. The assay was immunoSEQ multiplex PCR, and TCRdb's table has in-frame clones only and misses some. The data show roughly 100,000 clones, about 80% seen once. At sampling all donors were nominally healthy, likely with unrecorded immune exposures. The data stem from a study of cytomegalovirus exposure and HLA in healthy donors. General study results and limits: In an earlier analysis, about 87% or about 30%: the productive usage of most TCR beta V segments.

The V gene lost 11 bases and the J gene lost 7 bases, with 23 bases spanning the gap. Germline CDR1 and CDR2: SNHLY and FYNNEI. This CDR3 comprises 15 residues. This TCR came from a female donor in good health and CMV-seropositive. The V gene is TRBV2, the J gene TRBJ1-4; D gene unclear. Sequences were obtained from PBMCs. As DNA, the CDR3 is TGTGCCTGCACCCCGAAGGAGGGTTGGGGTGAAAAACTGTTTTTT. Translating gives CACTPKEGWGEKLFF.